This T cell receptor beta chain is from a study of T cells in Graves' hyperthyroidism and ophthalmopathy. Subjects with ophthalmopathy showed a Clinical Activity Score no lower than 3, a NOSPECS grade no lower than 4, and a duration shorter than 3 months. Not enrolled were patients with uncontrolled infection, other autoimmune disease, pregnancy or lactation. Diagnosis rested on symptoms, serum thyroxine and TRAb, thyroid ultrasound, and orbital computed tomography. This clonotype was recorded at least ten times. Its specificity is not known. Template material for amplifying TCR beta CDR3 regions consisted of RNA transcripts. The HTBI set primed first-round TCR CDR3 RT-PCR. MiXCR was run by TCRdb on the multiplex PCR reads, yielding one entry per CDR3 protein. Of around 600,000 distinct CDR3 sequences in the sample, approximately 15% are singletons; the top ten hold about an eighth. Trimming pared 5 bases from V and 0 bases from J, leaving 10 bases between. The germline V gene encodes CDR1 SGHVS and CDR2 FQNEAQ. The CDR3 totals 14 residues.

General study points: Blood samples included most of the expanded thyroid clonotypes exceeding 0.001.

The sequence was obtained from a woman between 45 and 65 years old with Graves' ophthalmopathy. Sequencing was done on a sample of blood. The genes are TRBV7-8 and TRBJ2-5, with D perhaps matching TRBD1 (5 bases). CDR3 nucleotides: TGTGCCAGCAGCCCCAGGGCTCACCAAGAGACCCAGTACTTC. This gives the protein CASSPRAHQETQYF.